This entry concerns a single T cell receptor beta chain. Antigen: not known. Libraries were prepared by immunoSEQ multiplex PCR; TCRdb keeps only in-frame clonotypes and omits some of them. This sample yields some 130,000 clones, of which 80% to 90% are seen a single time; about a fifth belongs to the top ten. V shed 8 bases and J shed 4 bases, with 20 bases lying between them. Germline CDR1 reads MNHEY; CDR2 reads SVGAGI. This CDR3 is 15 amino acids long. The data belong to a study of T cell responses to AZD1222 COVID-19 vaccine. Whole-study results and caveats: Spike was spanned by vaccine-associated CD4 TCRs, which were dominant at 160-218 and 743-854.

The sequences come from peripheral blood, collected on day 0 of AZD1222 vaccination. The sequence was obtained from an adult in good health. The chain is built from TRBV6-5 and TRBJ1-2; D unresolved. The CDR3 nucleotides read TGTGCCAGCCGACCAGAATCGGGCAGTTTCTATGGCTACACCTTC. Translated, it gives CASRPESGSFYGYTF.